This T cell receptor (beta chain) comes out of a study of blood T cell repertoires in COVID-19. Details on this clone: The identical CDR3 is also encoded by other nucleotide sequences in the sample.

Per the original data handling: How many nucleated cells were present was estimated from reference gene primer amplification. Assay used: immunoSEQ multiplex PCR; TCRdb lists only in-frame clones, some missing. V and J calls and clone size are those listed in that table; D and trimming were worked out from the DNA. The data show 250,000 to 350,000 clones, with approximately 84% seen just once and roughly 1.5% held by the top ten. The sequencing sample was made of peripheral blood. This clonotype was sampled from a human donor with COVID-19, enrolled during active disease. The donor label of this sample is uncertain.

CDR3 residues: CASRQGGNQPQHF. The DNA of the CDR3 is TGTGCCAGTCGACAGGGGGGGAATCAGCCCCAGCATTTT. The rearrangement links TRBV19 to TRBJ1-5, with TRBD1 matching 9 bases. Germline CDR1 is LNHDA and CDR2 is SQIVND (reference sequence). Germline trimming cut 8 bases from V and 4 bases from J; bases unmatched to any gene: 3. This CDR3 has 13 residues. The entire variable domain, with the rest obtained from reference TRBV19 and TRBJ1-5, is as follows: DGGITQSPKYLFRKEGQNVTLSCEQNLNHDAMYWYRQDPGQGLRLIYYSQIVNDFQKGDIAEGYSVSREKKESFPLTVTSAQKNPTAFYLCASRQGGNQPQHFGDGTRLSIL.